These 15 T cell receptor beta chains came from one sample sequenced in a study of blood T cells in healthy people across ages. Sample-barcoded 5' priming and a J-beta primer mix drove a second PCR of roughly 6 to 12 cycles. TCRdb called the 5' RACE reads again in MiXCR, with one record for every CDR3 protein. In the table there are 550,000 to 700,000 distinct CDR3 sequences, approximately 27% of which are singletons. Sequencing was carried out using blood. Receptors originate from a woman in her 70s in good health.

As to this clonotype: An end of the junction does not agree with germline; a read error may underlie this. The chain carries TRBV7-7 and TRBJ2-5; 9 positions agree with TRBD2. The CDR3 totals 15 residues. Per germline, CDR1 SSHAT and CDR2 FNYEAQ (reference sequence). DNA for the CDR3: TGTGCTAGCAGCCCTAGCGGGACACGAGACGAGACCCAGTACTTC. Residues: CASSPSGTRDETQYF. Supplemented by reference TRBV7-7 and TRBJ2-5, the full variable domain reads GAGVSQSPRYKVTKRGQDVTLRCDPISSHATLYWYQQALGQGPEFLTYFNYEAQPDKSGLPSDRFSAERPEGSISTLTIQRTEQRDSAMYRCASSPSGTRDETQYFGPGTRLLVL.

In this sample, this clonotype turned up a few times. The rearrangement uses TRBV5-1 and TRBJ2-5, with 7 nucleotides matching TRBD1. Trimming removed 3 bases from V and 2 bases from J; junction bases left unmatched: 4. The germline V gene encodes CDR1 SGHRS and CDR2 YFSETQ. CDR3 length: 14 amino acids. CDR3 region: CASSSKQGQETQYF. The CDR3, as DNA: TGCGCCAGCAGCTCAAAACAGGGGCAAGAGACCCAGTACTTC.

The rearrangement uses TRBV20-1 and TRBJ2-3, with TRBD2 matching 9 bases. This CDR3 has 14 residues. The ends lost 5 bases at V and 10 bases at J; junction bases unmatched: 13. Germline-derived CDR1 and CDR2 are DFQATT and SNEGSKA (reference sequence). CDR3 in DNA: TGCAGTGCTGGGTGGGGACTAGCCCTCGATGCGCAGTATTTT. Translated, it gives CSAGWGLALDAQYF.

The gene calls are TRBV11-3 and TRBJ2-2, with D possibly matching TRBD2 (5 bases). The CDR3 has 15 amino acids. V gave up 2 bases and J gave up 7 bases, with 14 bases separating them. CDR1 SGHNT and CDR2 YENEEA come from the germline V gene. This CDR3 reads CASSLIGGFGGELFF. The CDR3 DNA reads as TGTGCCAGCAGCTTAATCGGCGGGTTCGGCGGGGAGCTGTTTTTT.

V and J are TRBV4-3 and TRBJ2-5, with D possibly TRBD2 on 6 matching bases. Trimming removed 0 bases from V and 5 bases from J, with 10 bases in between. The germline CDR1 and CDR2 sequences are LGHNA and YSLEER. The CDR3 covers 14 residues. CDR3 sequence: CASSQDHGGETQYF. As DNA, the CDR3 is TGCGCCAGCAGCCAAGATCATGGGGGGGAGACCCAGTACTTC.

The chain employs TRBV7-9 and TRBJ2-1, with D perhaps TRBD1 or TRBD2 (6 bases each). Trimming took off 6 bases at V and 4 bases at J, with 22 bases between the two ends. CDR3 length equals 17 residues. Germline CDR1 SEHNR, CDR2 FQNEAQ (reference sequence). CDR3 sequence (DNA): TGTGCCAGCAGTCCTCCCCTGGGGGGACACCAATACAATGAGCAGTTCTTC. It translates to CASSPPLGGHQYNEQFF.

This clonotype turned up a few times. The chain links TRBV5-1 to TRBJ2-5; TRBD1 or TRBD2 may be the D gene (5 bases each). V shed 4 bases and J shed 2 bases, with 9 bases lying between them. Germline loops: CDR1 SGHRS, CDR2 YFSETQ. The CDR3 consists of 13 residues. The CDR3 protein is CASSGDGQETQYF. The CDR3 DNA follows: TGCGCCAGCAGCGGGGACGGACAAGAGACCCAGTACTTC.

This clonotype occurred a few times. The rearrangement links TRBV5-1 to TRBJ2-6; no clear D. CDR1 SGHRS and CDR2 YFSETQ come from the germline V gene. Trimming stripped 1 base from V and 4 bases from J, with 12 bases between. This CDR3 contains 16 residues. CDR3 amino acids: CASSLSPLSGANVLTF. In DNA form, the CDR3 reads TGCGCCAGCAGCTTGAGCCCCCTCTCGGGGGCCAACGTCCTGACTTTC.

The chain has TRBV6-6 and TRBJ2-7; the D is unclear. Germline V gene sequence: CDR1 MNHNY, CDR2 SVGAGI (reference sequence). The CDR3 covers 15 residues. The germline V and J ends were trimmed by 0 bases and 6 bases, with 15 bases remaining between them. CDR3 residues: CASSYSGDGMGEQYF. CDR3 sequence (DNA): TGTGCCAGCAGTTACTCCGGTGACGGAATGGGCGAGCAGTACTTC.

This clonotype was observed a handful of times. At one of its ends the junction is not consistent with the germline gene, which may arise from a read error. The chain employs TRBV7-9 and TRBJ1-2; tentatively, D is TRBD1 (5 bases). The CDR3 is 13 amino acids. Germline V CDR1 and CDR2: SEHNR, FQNEAQ (reference sequence). The CDR3 is CANSPAGHWGYTF. Written as DNA, the CDR3 is TGTGCCAACAGCCCAGCAGGGCATTGGGGCTACACCTTC.

This clonotype was detected a few times. CDR3 DNA: TGTGCCAGCCGGGCCAGCGCCTACAATGAGCAGTTCTTC. Its translation: CASRASAYNEQFF. The chain joins TRBV6-2 or TRBV6-3 to TRBJ2-1; D is undetermined. Germline V lookup: CDR1 MNHEY, CDR2 SVGEGT. Trimming took 8 bases from V and 2 from J, leaving 10 bases between them. The CDR3 has 13 residues.

The chain couples TRBV6-5 to TRBJ1-1; a weak D match, TRBD1 (6 bases). Per the germline V gene, CDR1 is MNHEY and CDR2 is SVGAGI. V lost 5 bases to trimming and J lost 1 base, with 14 bases between them. The CDR3 consists of 15 residues. Here the CDR3 reads CASSQNQGSNTEAFF. The CDR3 nucleotides read TGTGCCAGCAGTCAGAACCAGGGGTCGAACACTGAAGCTTTCTTT.

The chain has TRBV16 and TRBJ2-7, with D possibly TRBD2 on 7 matching bases. Trimming took 1 base from V and 0 from J, leaving 16 bases between them. This CDR3 region has 17 residues. CDR1 is KGHSY and CDR2 is FQNENV in the germline V gene. CDR3 coding DNA: TGTGCCAGCAGCCAATTGAGGGGGAGGGATCGCTCCTACGAGCAGTACTTC. Translating gives CASSQLRGRDRSYEQYF. Using reference TRBV16 and TRBJ2-7 for the parts outside the CDR3, the full variable domain is GEEVAQTPKHLVRGEGQKAKLYCAPIKGHSYVFWYQQVLKNEFKFLISFQNENVFDETGMPKERFSAKCLPNSPCSLEIQATKLEDSAVYFCASSQLRGRDRSYEQYFGPGTRLTVT.

This clonotype was seen a handful of times. This chain joins TRBV7-3 and TRBJ1-1, with D maybe TRBD1 (5 bases). V lost 5 bases, J lost 1 base, and 14 bases lay in between. The CDR3 consists of 15 residues. The germline V gene encodes CDR1 SGHTA and CDR2 FQGTGA. The CDR3 protein is CASSASGSGNTEAFF. CDR3 coding DNA: TGTGCCAGCAGCGCCTCAGGGTCTGGGAACACTGAAGCTTTCTTT.

V usage is TRBV5-5 and J usage is TRBJ2-7, with TRBD2 matching over 8 bases. Germline V gene lookup returns CDR1 SGHKS and CDR2 YYEKEE (reference sequence). There are 15 residues in the CDR3. The junction had 11 bases not matched to a gene; V was cut back by 6 bases and J by 3 bases. The CDR3 spells CASTQPGGGFYEQYF. The CDR3 coding sequence is TGTGCCAGCACCCAACCCGGCGGGGGGTTCTACGAGCAGTACTTC.